This TCR beta chain was captured in a study of regulatory T cells in long-lasting Graves disease. The CDR3 spans 16 residues. Germline CDR1 KGHDR, CDR2 SFDVKD. Arm-PCR of CDR3 regions and iRepertoire HTBI primers were used to build TCR beta libraries. Via MiXCR, TCRdb re-called the multiplex PCR reads, giving one row per CDR3 protein. The data contain about 460,000 distinct CDR3 sequences, about 15% of them singletons. Sample time point: newly diagnosed GD, antithyroid drugs for less than 3 months. Extracted PBMC RNA gave rise to the TCR library. This clonotype was seen only a few times. A read error is possible here, since a much larger clone lies one base away. These records were also assigned to another study, of T cells in Graves' hyperthyroidism and ophthalmopathy. That study reports: Blood shared most expanded thyroid clonotypes above 0.001.

This receptor was identified in a woman aged 50 to 60 with Graves disease. The chain has TRBV24-1 and TRBJ2-7, with 8 bases lining up with TRBD1. The sequences come from peripheral blood mononuclear cells (PBMCs), collected at new diagnosis, from a patient treated with antithyroid drugs. CDR3 sequence (DNA): TGTGCCACCAGTGATTCCGGGACAGGCAGGCCCTACGGGCAGTACTTC. This translates into CATSDSGTGRPYGQYF.